The 22 T cell receptor beta chains presented below share a single source sample, sequenced in a study of shared clonotypes between healthy human individuals (dated by TCRdb to the early 2020s). CD8 naive samples were obtained by positive selection for CCR7 among CD45RO-negative cells, yielding a CD45RA+CCR7+ population from which TemRA cells were excluded. Libraries were constructed by the immunoSEQ multiplex PCR assay. TCRdb stores this immuneACCESS table with in-frame sequences only. Part of the clones is absent; in the studies checked, under half of the shortfall reflects unresolved V genes, and no reason is known for the rest. A total of about 2.2 million clones appear in this sample, roughly 95% of them only once. The ten biggest clones cover under 2% of the sample. What was sequenced was naive CD8+ T cells from PBMCs. The label giving this sample's cell subset or site can be read as: CD45RA+CCR7+. The receptor source for this set is a man between 18 and 35 years old in good health. Some clones in this sample may be carry-over from other donors' samples.

This chain links TRBV10-3 with TRBJ2-5, with D unresolved. V lost 0 bases to trimming and J lost 5 bases, with 4 bases between them. The CDR3 spans 12 residues. CDR1 is ENHRY and CDR2 is SYGVKD in the germline V gene. The CDR3 nucleotides are TGTGCCATCAGTGAGTCGATGGAGACCCAGTACTTC. Amino acid sequence: CAISESMETQYF.

The chain has TRBV9 and TRBJ1-3; D is uncertain. The CDR3 runs 11 residues. The germline V gene encodes CDR1 SGDLS and CDR2 YYNGEE. V lost 7 bases to trimming and J lost 4 bases, with 6 bases between them. DNA for the CDR3: TGTGCCAGCGCGGACGGAAACACCATATATTTT. This gives the protein CASADGNTIYF.

The V gene is TRBV7-9, the J gene TRBJ2-1; 8 positions match TRBD2. Germline V gene sequence: CDR1 SEHNR, CDR2 FQNEAQ (reference sequence). The CDR3 is 14 residues long. The junction had 7 bases not matched to a gene; V was cut back by 6 bases and J by 6 bases. The CDR3 protein is CASRESGSSNEQFF. CDR3 in DNA: TGTGCCAGCAGGGAAAGCGGGAGTTCCAATGAGCAGTTCTTC. Combining the CDR3 with reference TRBV7-9 and TRBJ2-1 gives the whole variable domain DTGVSQNPRHKITKRGQNVTFRCDPISEHNRLYWYRQTLGQGPEFLTYFQNEAQLEKSRLLSDRFSAERPKGSFSTLEIQRTEQGDSAMYLCASRESGSSNEQFFGPGTRLTVL.

The chain couples TRBV2 to TRBJ2-1; possibly TRBD2 for D (6 bases). This CDR3 has 16 amino acids. The germline gives CDR1 SNHLY, CDR2 FYNNEI. V shed 4 bases and J shed 6 bases, with 19 bases lying between them. The CDR3 reads CASSALLASRTNEQFF. The CDR3 region has the DNA TGTGCCAGCAGTGCCCTACTAGCTAGTCGGACCAATGAGCAGTTCTTC.

This sequence joins TRBV11-2 and TRBJ2-7; possibly TRBD1 for D (6 bases). The V end lost 4 bases, the J end lost 3 bases, and 10 bases lay between the germline ends. The CDR3 covers 13 residues. Per germline, CDR1 SGHAT and CDR2 FQNNGV. CDR3 residues: CASSSGVDYEQYF. DNA of the CDR3: TGTGCCAGCAGCTCAGGGGTGGACTACGAGCAGTACTTC.

This clone appeared a single time. The V gene is TRBV9, the J gene TRBJ2-3; D is unresolved. V dropped 0 bases and J dropped 0 bases, with 8 bases sitting between them. This CDR3 has 15 amino acids. Per the germline V gene, CDR1 is SGDLS and CDR2 is YYNGEE. CDR3 protein: CASSVAVQSTDTQYF. For the CDR3, the DNA is TGTGCCAGCAGCGTAGCGGTCCAAAGCACAGATACGCAGTATTTT.

The chain employs TRBV7-4 and TRBJ2-5, with 9 bases aligning to TRBD1. This CDR3 is 14 amino acids long. Germline loops: CDR1 SGHVT, CDR2 SQSDAQ. The junction had 4 bases not matched to a gene; V was cut back by 5 bases and J by 3 bases. The CDR3 reads CASSRDRVEETQYF. The DNA of the CDR3 is TGTGCCAGCAGCCGGGACAGGGTGGAAGAGACCCAGTACTTC.

This chain connects TRBV4-2 to TRBJ2-3; TRBD2 agrees at 9 bases. Trimming took 0 bases from V and 1 from J; bases not matched to a gene: 5. Germline lookup yields CDR1 LGHNA and CDR2 YNFKEQ. This CDR3 region has 17 residues. CDR3 DNA sequence: TGTGCCAGCAGCCAAGATATGATAGCGGGAGGCACAGATACGCAGTATTTT. It translates to CASSQDMIAGGTDTQYF.

This clone was recorded a few times. This chain connects TRBV7-9 to TRBJ2-1, with D perhaps TRBD2 (6 bases). The germline CDR1 and CDR2 sequences are SEHNR and FQNEAQ (reference sequence). CDR3 length: 16 amino acids. The ends were cut back, 0 bases at V and 3 bases at J, with 12 bases in the middle. The CDR3 DNA follows: TGTGCCAGCAGCTTAGCGACCGCTAGCGTCTACAATGAGCAGTTCTTC. This translates into CASSLATASVYNEQFF.

Comments on this clone: Other DNA sequences from this sample encode an identical CDR3 as well. The J gene is TRBJ1-5, the V gene TRBV5-8; D not certain. With 1 base removed from V and 6 bases from J, the gap between germline ends came to 8 bases. The CDR3 extends over 13 amino acids. From germline, CDR1 is SGHTS and CDR2 YDEGEE. Here the CDR3 DNA reads TGTGCCAGCAGCTTGCTCCGGGGTCAGCCCCAGCATTTT. Encoded protein: CASSLLRGQPQHF.

The rearrangement links TRBV10-3 to TRBJ2-7, with 8 bases fitting TRBD1. Trimming at V came to 4 bases and at J to 6 bases, leaving 8 bases not matched to a gene. CDR3 length: 14 residues. Germline lookup yields CDR1 ENHRY and CDR2 SYGVKD. CDR3 protein: CAISASGTGAEQYF. The CDR3 DNA follows: TGTGCCATCAGTGCCTCCGGGACAGGTGCCGAGCAGTACTTC.

This clone occurred a few times. This sample also contains other DNA sequences that code for the same CDR3. J is TRBJ1-5 and V is TRBV7-9, with no clear D. Trimming took off 1 base at V and 1 base at J, with 5 bases between the two ends. The CDR3 runs 14 residues. Germline V gene data show CDR1 as SEHNR and CDR2 as FQNEAQ (reference sequence). CDR3 DNA sequence: TGTGCCAGCAGCTTAGGTCGGAGCAATCAGCCCCAGCATTTT. It yields the protein CASSLGRSNQPQHF.

Of note for this clone: The sample holds other DNA sequences that translate to the same CDR3. The CDR3 DNA is TGTGCCAGCAGCGTAGGGAGACAGACAAATGAAAAACTGTTTTTT. This translates into CASSVGRQTNEKLFF. The V call is TRBV9, the J call TRBJ1-4, with D possibly being TRBD1 (5 bases). Germline values: CDR1 SGDLS, CDR2 YYNGEE. The CDR3 has 15 amino acids. V was trimmed by 0 bases and J by 5 bases, leaving 11 bases between them.

The rearrangement uses TRBV5-3 and TRBJ2-1; no firm D call. TRBV5-3 is an open reading frame, and its role is uncertain. The germline V and J ends were trimmed by 8 bases and 6 bases, with 9 bases remaining between them. This CDR3 contains 11 residues. The CDR3 DNA is TGTGCCAGCCTTACCCCCAATGAGCAGTTCTTC. Translated: CASLTPNEQFF.

V usage is TRBV27 and J usage is TRBJ1-2; D gene ambiguous. This CDR3 has 15 residues. Germline V gives CDR1 MNHEY, CDR2 SMNVEV (reference sequence). V lost 6 bases and J lost 6, with 20 bases in between. CDR3: CASSPRGQWLDGYTF. In DNA form, the CDR3 reads TGTGCCAGCAGCCCCCGCGGGCAGTGGTTGGATGGCTACACCTTC.

This clone was counted once. The genes are TRBV27 and TRBJ2-2; maybe TRBD2 (5 bases). Deletions cut 0 bases from V and 6 bases from J, with 11 bases between. The CDR3 has 15 residues. Germline loops: CDR1 MNHEY, CDR2 SMNVEV (reference sequence). The CDR3 sequence is CASSLSPSGSGELFF. CDR3 coding DNA: TGTGCCAGCAGTTTATCGCCTTCGGGGTCCGGGGAGCTGTTTTTT.

This chain uses TRBV7-9 with TRBJ2-3; the match to TRBD2 covers 11 bases. This CDR3 is built from 18 residues. Germline V gene data show CDR1 as SEHNR and CDR2 as FQNEAQ (reference sequence). J gave up 2 bases and V 5 bases, and 12 bases lay outside the gene matches. CDR3 sequence: CASSPAPASGRLTDTQYF. The CDR3 nucleotides are TGTGCCAGCAGCCCGGCGCCGGCTAGCGGGAGGCTCACAGATACGCAGTATTTT. Using reference TRBV7-9 and TRBJ2-3 for the parts outside the CDR3, the full variable domain is DTGVSQNPRHKITKRGQNVTFRCDPISEHNRLYWYRQTLGQGPEFLTYFQNEAQLEKSRLLSDRFSAERPKGSFSTLEIQRTEQGDSAMYLCASSPAPASGRLTDTQYFGPGTRLTVL.

The V call is TRBV19, the J call TRBJ2-1; 12 positions match TRBD2. The V gene end was trimmed by 6 bases and the J gene end by 4 bases; junction bases not matched to a gene: 4. There are 15 residues in the CDR3. The germline V gene has CDR1 LNHDA and CDR2 SQIVND (reference sequence). CDR3 residues: CASRTSGSPYNEQFF. The DNA of the CDR3 is TGTGCCAGTAGGACTAGCGGGAGCCCATACAATGAGCAGTTCTTC.

The genes are TRBV7-9 and TRBJ1-4, with unresolved D. This CDR3 contains 16 residues. V gave up 1 base and J gave up 5 bases, with 14 bases separating them. CDR1 is SEHNR, CDR2 FQNEAQ, per germline (reference sequence). CDR3 loop: CASSLVVGILNEKLFF. CDR3 nucleotides: TGTGCCAGCAGCTTAGTGGTGGGGATTCTAAATGAAAAACTGTTTTTT.

The chain combines TRBV27 with TRBJ2-7; TRBD2 aligns across 11 bases. The CDR3 is 15 amino acids. V was pared by 2 bases and J by 2 bases, with 2 bases of the junction left unmatched. Germline V CDR1 and CDR2: MNHEY, SMNVEV (reference sequence). The CDR3 sequence: CASSLVAGGTYEQYF. The DNA of the CDR3 is TGTGCCAGCAGTTTAGTAGCGGGAGGGACCTACGAGCAGTACTTC.

The chain couples TRBV6-1 to TRBJ1-1, with D unresolved. The germline V gene has CDR1 MNHNS and CDR2 SASEGT. This CDR3 region has 14 residues. V was pared by 3 bases and J by 2 bases, with 10 bases between. This CDR3 is CASSEVERNTEAFF. CDR3 in DNA: TGTGCCAGCAGTGAGGTGGAGAGAAACACTGAAGCTTTCTTT.

V gene TRBV7-6 combines with J gene TRBJ1-4; no reliable D call. V lost 3 bases to trimming and J lost 0 bases, with 11 bases between them. The CDR3 spans 16 residues. Germline CDR1 reads SGHVS; CDR2 reads FNYEAQ. Here the CDR3 DNA reads TGTGCCAGCAGCTTCTCGGACGGGTCAACTAATGAAAAACTGTTTTTT. Translating it yields CASSFSDGSTNEKLFF.